Shown below are 12 T cell receptor beta chains from a single sample sequenced in a study of patients and donors after allogeneic stem cell transplantation. TCRdb reprocessed the RT-PCR reads with MiXCR, giving one entry per CDR3 protein. The sample lists roughly 230,000 distinct CDR3 sequences; 13% to 15% were seen once. Sequencing was carried out using blood, either unsorted or a sorted T cell fraction (not recorded which). The receptor set was obtained from a human donor who was either an allogeneic HSCT recipient or a stem cell or donor lymphocyte infusion donor (not recorded which). It is not recorded whose cells these are; they may come from a transplant donor.

The chain joins TRBV7-3 to TRBJ2-2; D is possibly TRBD1 (6 bases). The CDR3 is made up of 15 amino acids. CDR1 and CDR2 from the germline V gene are SGHTA and FQGTGA. V was clipped by 2 bases and J by 4 bases, with 11 bases between them. CDR3: CASSLLGGPTGELFF. For the CDR3, the DNA is TGTGCCAGCAGCTTATTAGGGGGACCCACCGGGGAGCTGTTTTTT.

J is TRBJ2-7 and V is TRBV6-1; no clear D gene. Germline V gene sequence: CDR1 MNHNS, CDR2 SASEGT. The CDR3 loop spans 11 amino acids. V dropped 4 bases and J dropped 7 bases, with 8 bases sitting between them. CDR3 DNA sequence: TGTGCCAGCAGTGGGGCCCAGGAGCAGTACTTC. This encodes CASSGAQEQYF.

This clonotype was observed a handful of times. CDR3 residues: CSANPLNTDGYTF. CDR3 DNA: TGCAGTGCTAATCCCCTAAACACCGATGGCTACACCTTC. V usage is TRBV20-1 and J usage is TRBJ1-2, with no clear D. The CDR3 sequence is 13 residues long. The germline V and J ends were trimmed by 4 bases and 6 bases, with 15 bases remaining between them. Germline lookup yields CDR1 DFQATT and CDR2 SNEGSKA (reference sequence).

This clonotype was recorded at least ten times. The chain recombines TRBV7-2 with TRBJ2-1; D may be TRBD2 (6 bases). From germline, CDR1 is SGHTA and CDR2 FQGNSA. The CDR3 is 13 residues long. Trimming stripped 5 bases from V and 6 bases from J, with 11 bases between. Here the CDR3 DNA reads TGTGCCAGCAGCCGGGGGATGGGCAATGAGCAGTTCTTC. It codes for CASSRGMGNEQFF.

By proportion, this clonotype is medium-sized (0.01 to 0.1%). This chain connects TRBV7-2 to TRBJ2-7; either TRBD1 or TRBD2 may fit D (5 bases each). This CDR3 contains 16 residues. Germline CDR1 reads SGHTA; CDR2 reads FQGNSA. V lost 7 bases to trimming and J lost 5 bases, with 24 bases between them. The CDR3 region has the DNA TGTGCCAGCACCGCGTTGCCGGGGCGCGGAATTAACGAGCAGTACTTC. This translates into CASTALPGRGINEQYF.

The table lists this clonotype with a few counts. The gene calls are TRBV4-2 and TRBJ2-2, with D perhaps TRBD1 (6 bases). Trimming removed 7 bases at V and 2 bases at J, with 20 bases between. CDR1 and CDR2 (germline): LGHNA, YNFKEQ. The CDR3 length is 17 residues. CDR3 DNA: TGTGCCAGCACCCATTCTGCAGGGGCCCACAACACCGGGGAGCTGTTTTTT. It is translated as CASTHSAGAHNTGELFF.

CDR3 nucleotides: TGCGCCAGCAGCCCCCTCCAGGGGGTACAAGAGACCCAGTACTTC. It specifies CASSPLQGVQETQYF. The V call is TRBV5-1, the J call TRBJ2-5; TRBD1 matches at 7 bases. CDR1 and CDR2 (germline): SGHRS, YFSETQ. The CDR3 has 15 amino acids. Unmatched junction bases numbered 8, after V lost 4 bases and J lost 2 bases.

This CDR3 is CATSMDWNTEAFF. The DNA of the CDR3 is TGTGCCACCAGCATGGATTGGAACACTGAAGCTTTCTTT. The gene calls are TRBV15 and TRBJ1-1; D is unresolved. This CDR3 region has 13 residues. The V and J ends lost 4 bases and 1 base respectively, with 7 bases between them. CDR1 is LNHNV and CDR2 is YYDKDF in the germline V gene (reference sequence). Variable domain in full (rest from reference TRBV15 and TRBJ1-1): DAMVIQNPRYQVTQFGKPVTLSCSQTLNHNVMYWYQQKSSQAPKLLFHYYDKDFNNEADTPDNFQSRRPNTSFCFLDIRSPGLGDTAMYLCATSMDWNTEAFFGQGTRLTVV.

This clonotype was detected a few times. The chain carries TRBV4-3 and TRBJ2-3; D unclear. Trimming stripped 1 base from V and 0 bases from J, with 11 bases between. This CDR3 has 16 amino acids. The germline gives CDR1 LGHNA, CDR2 YSLEER. The CDR3 region is CASSQADLSSTDTQYF. Written as DNA, the CDR3 is TGCGCCAGCAGCCAAGCTGACTTATCTAGCACAGATACGCAGTATTTT.

The chain links TRBV4-1 to TRBJ2-5; unclear D gene. Trimming took 1 base from V and 4 from J, leaving 13 bases between them. CDR3 length: 15 residues. The germline V gene encodes CDR1 MGHRA and CDR2 YSYEKL. CDR3 bases: TGCGCCAGCAGCCAAGTTTCACCGTATAGAGAGACCCAGTACTTC. The encoded protein is CASSQVSPYRETQYF.

This clonotype was seen only a few times. The rearrangement links TRBV29-1 to TRBJ2-5, with TRBD2 identical over 8 bases. Germline trimming cut 3 bases from V and 5 bases from J; bases unmatched to any gene: 5. Germline V gives CDR1 SQVTM, CDR2 ANQGSEA. This CDR3 has 13 residues. This CDR3 reads CSVDGGRLETQYF. The CDR3 DNA sequence: TGCAGCGTTGATGGCGGGAGGCTGGAGACCCAGTACTTC.

This clonotype showed up many times. V gene TRBV5-1 combines with J gene TRBJ2-1; 7 nucleotides match TRBD1. This CDR3 contains 16 residues. Germline V gene data show CDR1 as SGHRS and CDR2 as YFSETQ. V was pared by 3 bases and J by 5 bases, with 11 bases of the junction left unmatched. The CDR3 DNA sequence: TGCGCCAGCAGCTCCCTTCGGACAGGAATTAACAATGAGCAGTTCTTC. Translation: CASSSLRTGINNEQFF.